These 30 T cell receptor beta chains share one sample of origin, sequenced in a study of blood T cell repertoires in COVID-19. Data came from immunoSEQ multiplex PCR; TCRdb stores just in-frame clones and leaves some out. The profile shows fewer than 350,000 clones, more than 85% of them singletons. The specimen sequenced was PBMCs or T cells enriched from blood (not recorded which). Receptors originate from a man aged 40-49 years who had been exposed to COVID-19.

The chain has TRBV4-1 and TRBJ1-3, with unresolved D. CDR3 length: 15 residues. V was shortened by 6 bases and J by 1 base, with 13 bases between the two germline ends. Germline V gene lookup returns CDR1 MGHRA and CDR2 YSYEKL. The CDR3 here is CASREGGQSGNTIYF. The CDR3 coding sequence is TGCGCCAGCAGAGAGGGTGGGCAATCTGGAAACACCATATATTTT.

J is TRBJ1-1 and V is TRBV7-9; TRBD1 matches at 7 bases. This CDR3 comprises 16 residues. Germline V gives CDR1 SEHNR, CDR2 FQNEAQ (reference sequence). Losses at the gene ends were 4 bases for V and 1 base for J; bases not matched to a gene: 9. DNA for the CDR3: TGTGCCAGCAGCTCCTCTGGGGGACAGAGGAACACTGAAGCTTTCTTT. Its protein is CASSSSGGQRNTEAFF.

The chain recombines TRBV4-1 with TRBJ1-2; a weak D match, TRBD1 (6 bases). Germline CDR1 MGHRA, CDR2 YSYEKL. CDR3 length equals 14 residues. Between the trimmed V and J ends, which lost 4 bases and 0 bases, there was a span of 9 bases. The CDR3 spells CASSRDTSNYGYTF. The CDR3, as DNA: TGCGCCAGCAGCCGGGACACCTCTAACTATGGCTACACCTTC.

The genes are TRBV28 and TRBJ1-5; 7 positions agree with TRBD1. This CDR3 has 16 residues. With 4 bases clipped from V and 1 base from J, the junction kept 7 bases outside the gene matches. Germline-derived CDR1 and CDR2 are MDHEN and SYDVKM. CDR3 bases: TGTGCCAGCAGTTCCCCAGGCAGGGGGAGCAATCAGCCCCAGCATTTT. Residues: CASSSPGRGSNQPQHF.

The chain combines TRBV2 with TRBJ2-4, with D possibly matching TRBD2 (7 bases). The germline CDR1 and CDR2 sequences are SNHLY and FYNNEI. The CDR3 consists of 15 residues. Trimming removed 6 bases from V and 6 bases from J, with 18 bases in between. The CDR3 here is CASRGGRDYPNIQYF. The CDR3, as DNA: TGTGCCAGCAGGGGGGGGCGGGATTACCCAAACATTCAGTACTTC.

The V and J genes are TRBV28 and TRBJ2-7; D might be TRBD1 (7 bases). Germline-derived CDR1 and CDR2 are MDHEN and SYDVKM. This CDR3 spans 16 amino acids. V was shortened by 3 bases and J by 2 bases, with 17 bases between the two germline ends. The CDR3 bases are TGTGCCAGCAGTTTTTCGTGGGGGGACAGCCCCTACGAGCAGTACTTC. Protein sequence: CASSFSWGDSPYEQYF.

The chain combines TRBV6-2 or TRBV6-3 with TRBJ2-1; possibly TRBD2 for D (6 bases). V was pared by 0 bases and J by 1 base, with 10 bases between. Per germline, CDR1 MNHEY and CDR2 SVGEGT. The CDR3 contains 16 residues. CDR3 nucleotide sequence: TGTGCCAGCAGTTACTCGACGGGAGAGTCCTACAATGAGCAGTTCTTC. This codes for CASSYSTGESYNEQFF.

The chain carries TRBV6-4 and TRBJ2-5; D call uncertain. V lost 3 bases, J lost 2 bases, and 16 bases lay in between. Germline V lookup: CDR1 MRHNA, CDR2 SNTAGT. This CDR3 spans 16 amino acids. CDR3 sequence reads: CASSERVGWPQETQYF. The CDR3 nucleotides are TGTGCCAGCAGTGAACGGGTCGGATGGCCTCAAGAGACCCAGTACTTC.

This clone was seen once. This chain connects TRBV20-1 to TRBJ1-1, with D maybe TRBD1 (5 bases). Germline V gene sequence: CDR1 DFQATT, CDR2 SNEGSKA (reference sequence). This CDR3 is built from 16 residues. Trimming cost V 3 bases and J 1 base, with 18 bases left between them. CDR3 protein: CSASGPLREENTEAFF. CDR3 coding DNA: TGCAGTGCTAGTGGCCCTCTCAGGGAGGAGAACACTGAAGCTTTCTTT.

The chain employs TRBV6-5 and TRBJ1-2, with D possibly TRBD1 on 6 matching bases. CDR1 and CDR2 (germline): MNHEY, SVGAGI. V lost 0 bases and J lost 8, with 13 bases in between. There are 14 residues in the CDR3. CDR3 DNA: TGTGCCAGCAGTTACTCTTCCACAGGGCAGGGCTACACCTTC. It specifies CASSYSSTGQGYTF.

This chain connects TRBV28 to TRBJ2-1, with D tentatively TRBD1 (6 bases). The CDR3 is 14 amino acids. CDR1 and CDR2 from the germline V gene are MDHEN and SYDVKM. V dropped 3 bases and J dropped 5 bases, with 11 bases sitting between them. DNA of the CDR3: TGTGCCAGCAGTTTCCCCCAGGGGCACAATGAGCAGTTCTTC. It encodes CASSFPQGHNEQFF.

The chain carries TRBV12-3 or TRBV12-4 and TRBJ1-2; no reliable D call. Trimming stripped 5 bases from V and 5 bases from J, with 9 bases between. The CDR3 consists of 12 residues. DNA for the CDR3: TGTGCCAGCAGTGCTGCCCAGTATGGCTACACCTTC. Its translation is CASSAAQYGYTF.

The chain combines TRBV27 with TRBJ2-1; 7 bases align to TRBD1. CDR3 length: 16 amino acids. V gave up 3 bases and J gave up 6 bases; unmatched junction bases: 11. Looked up from germline, CDR1 is MNHEY and CDR2 is SMNVEV (reference sequence). The DNA of the CDR3 is TGTGCCAGCAGTTTCACCCAGGGGGTTTTGGGCAATGAGCAGTTCTTC. Its protein product is CASSFTQGVLGNEQFF.

This clone was detected only once. The chain recombines TRBV28 with TRBJ2-5, with D uncertain. V was pared by 5 bases and J by 1 base, with 5 bases between. Germline V gene data show CDR1 as MDHEN and CDR2 as SYDVKM. The CDR3 loop spans 12 amino acids. The DNA for the CDR3 is TGTGCCAGCAGTGCGTTCCAAGAGACCCAGTACTTC. Protein sequence: CASSAFQETQYF.

CDR3 sequence reads: CASSPTGLLPYPDTQYF. In DNA, the CDR3 is TGTGCCAGCAGCCCCACCGGACTTTTACCCTACCCAGATACGCAGTATTTT. The V gene is TRBV11-2, the J gene TRBJ2-3, with TRBD2 as a possible D gene (5 bases). Germline V gene data show CDR1 as SGHAT and CDR2 as FQNNGV. The CDR3 length is 17 residues. The V end lost 5 bases, the J end lost 4 bases, and 22 bases lay between the germline ends.

The chain recombines TRBV15 with TRBJ2-1, with 14 nucleotides matching TRBD2. CDR1 and CDR2 (germline): LNHNV, YYDKDF (reference sequence). There are 15 residues in the CDR3. The V gene end was trimmed by 1 base and the J gene end by 8 bases; junction bases not matched to a gene: 1. The CDR3 spells CATSRVGLAGDEQFF. CDR3 DNA: TGTGCCACCAGCAGAGTGGGACTAGCGGGAGATGAGCAGTTCTTC.

Concerning this clone itself: The identical CDR3 is also encoded by other nucleotide sequences in the sample. The CDR3 region is CASSQGGTAEAFF. The CDR3 DNA sequence: TGTGCCAGCAGCCAAGGAGGGACAGCTGAAGCTTTCTTT. The chain has TRBV3-1 (or the pseudogene TRBV3-2) and TRBJ1-1; 7 bases are shared with TRBD1. Losses at the gene ends were 1 base for V and 6 bases for J; bases not matched to a gene: 2. CDR1 is LGHDT and CDR2 is YNNKEL in the germline V gene (reference sequence). This CDR3 comprises 13 residues.

This clone was observed a handful of times. The chain employs TRBV4-2 and TRBJ2-2; 14 nucleotides match TRBD2. There are 20 residues in the CDR3. The germline CDR1 and CDR2 sequences are LGHNA and YNFKEQ. V shed 0 bases and J 2 bases; nucleotides not matched to a gene: 8. The CDR3 loop is CASSQDQRTSGRYNTGELFF. CDR3 nucleotides: TGTGCCAGCAGCCAAGATCAAAGGACTAGCGGGAGGTACAACACCGGGGAGCTGTTTTTT.

The chain uses TRBV5-4 and TRBJ2-7, with TRBD1 matching over 9 bases. V gave up 1 base and J gave up 2 bases; unmatched junction bases: 4. This CDR3 has 15 residues. CDR1 SGHNT and CDR2 YYREEE come from the germline V gene (reference sequence). In DNA, the CDR3 is TGTGCCAGCAGCTTGACGACAGGGGGTCCCTACGAGCAGTACTTC. This sequence encodes CASSLTTGGPYEQYF.

This chain joins TRBV28 and TRBJ2-7, with D possibly being TRBD1 (6 bases). With 10 bases removed from V and 4 bases from J, the gap between germline ends came to 20 bases. The CDR3 is made up of 14 amino acids. Germline V gives CDR1 MDHEN, CDR2 SYDVKM. CDR3 region: CATLSKGHIYEQYF. For the CDR3, the DNA is TGTGCCACCCTATCAAAGGGACATATTTACGAGCAGTACTTC.

The chain combines TRBV24-1 with TRBJ1-5; no firm D call. Trimming removed 1 base from V and 0 bases from J, with 21 bases in between. Germline V gene sequence: CDR1 KGHDR, CDR2 SFDVKD. The CDR3 extends over 20 amino acids. The CDR3 DNA follows: TGTGCCACCAGTGATTTCGGAGATTTGGGGAGAGGCTATAGCAATCAGCCCCAGCATTTT. It translates to CATSDFGDLGRGYSNQPQHF.

The V and J genes are TRBV7-9 and TRBJ2-4, with 7 bases matching TRBD1. The CDR3 runs to 13 residues. V lost 1 base and J lost 11; bases outside the gene matches: 5. Germline CDR1 is SEHNR and CDR2 is FQNEAQ (reference sequence). The DNA of the CDR3 is TGTGCCAGCAGCTTAGAAACAGGGGATGTTCAGTACTTC. This encodes CASSLETGDVQYF.

This chain joins TRBV27 and TRBJ1-1; tentatively, D is TRBD1 (5 bases). The CDR3 length is 13 residues. Per germline, CDR1 MNHEY and CDR2 SMNVEV (reference sequence). V lost 5 bases and J lost 4, with 11 bases in between. This CDR3 is CASSPRQITEAFF. CDR3 bases: TGTGCCAGCAGTCCTCGACAGATCACTGAAGCTTTCTTT.

The rearrangement links TRBV5-8 to TRBJ2-1; D remains ambiguous. The CDR3 sequence is 14 residues long. The germline V gene has CDR1 SGHTS and CDR2 YDEGEE. The V and J ends lost 2 bases and 6 bases respectively, with 12 bases between them. The CDR3 is CASSLILFGNEQFF. Here the CDR3 DNA reads TGTGCCAGCAGCTTAATCTTATTCGGCAATGAGCAGTTCTTC.

V gene TRBV9 combines with J gene TRBJ2-7; 10 bases are a match to TRBD1. The junction had 11 bases not matched to a gene; V was cut back by 4 bases and J by 7 bases. Germline V gene lookup returns CDR1 SGDLS and CDR2 YYNGEE. The CDR3 consists of 15 residues. Here the CDR3 DNA reads TGTGCCAGCAGCTCAGCCGCCGACAGGGGGCGAGAGCAGTACTTC. This encodes CASSSAADRGREQYF.

Comment on this clone: Other DNA variants within this sample encode the same CDR3. This rearrangement joins TRBV5-4 to TRBJ1-5, with a weak D call TRBD1 (5 bases). V dropped 0 bases and J dropped 5 bases, with 9 bases sitting between them. Per the germline V gene, CDR1 is SGHNT and CDR2 is YYREEE (reference sequence). CDR3 length equals 14 residues. Here the CDR3 reads CASSLGTGDQPQHF. The CDR3, as DNA: TGTGCCAGCAGCTTGGGGACGGGGGATCAGCCCCAGCATTTT.

The J gene is TRBJ2-3, the V gene TRBV4-1, with 11 positions matching TRBD1. V lost 3 bases, J lost 4 bases, and 9 bases stayed unmatched. This CDR3 contains 17 residues. CDR1 and CDR2 from the germline V gene are MGHRA and YSYEKL. The CDR3 coding sequence is TGCGCCAGCAGCCACCGGGACAGGGGGGAGCGAGCAGATACGCAGTATTTT. This codes for CASSHRDRGERADTQYF.

The chain combines TRBV4-1 with TRBJ1-1; D gene unclear. Looked up from germline, CDR1 is MGHRA and CDR2 is YSYEKL. This CDR3 has 13 amino acids. Trimming took off 2 bases at V and 1 base at J, with 5 bases between the two ends. CDR3 sequence: CASSQLRNTEAFF. In DNA, the CDR3 is TGCGCCAGCAGCCAACTAAGGAACACTGAAGCTTTCTTT.

This clone has just one count. The rearrangement links TRBV5-4 to TRBJ1-1; tentatively, D is TRBD1 (6 bases). CDR1 is SGHNT and CDR2 is YYREEE in the germline V gene (reference sequence). Trimming took 3 bases from V and 1 from J, leaving 10 bases between them. The CDR3 is 14 amino acids. Here the CDR3 reads CASSSWTENTEAFF. CDR3 DNA: TGTGCCAGCAGCTCATGGACAGAGAACACTGAAGCTTTCTTT.

The chain has TRBV11-2 and TRBJ1-1, with D perhaps matching TRBD1 (5 bases). Per the germline V gene, CDR1 is SGHAT and CDR2 is FQNNGV. The CDR3 is made up of 14 amino acids. V was cut by 4 bases and J by 1 base, with 10 bases left in between. DNA for the CDR3: TGTGCCAGCAGCTGGGGACTGCCGAACACTGAAGCTTTCTTT. Translation: CASSWGLPNTEAFF.